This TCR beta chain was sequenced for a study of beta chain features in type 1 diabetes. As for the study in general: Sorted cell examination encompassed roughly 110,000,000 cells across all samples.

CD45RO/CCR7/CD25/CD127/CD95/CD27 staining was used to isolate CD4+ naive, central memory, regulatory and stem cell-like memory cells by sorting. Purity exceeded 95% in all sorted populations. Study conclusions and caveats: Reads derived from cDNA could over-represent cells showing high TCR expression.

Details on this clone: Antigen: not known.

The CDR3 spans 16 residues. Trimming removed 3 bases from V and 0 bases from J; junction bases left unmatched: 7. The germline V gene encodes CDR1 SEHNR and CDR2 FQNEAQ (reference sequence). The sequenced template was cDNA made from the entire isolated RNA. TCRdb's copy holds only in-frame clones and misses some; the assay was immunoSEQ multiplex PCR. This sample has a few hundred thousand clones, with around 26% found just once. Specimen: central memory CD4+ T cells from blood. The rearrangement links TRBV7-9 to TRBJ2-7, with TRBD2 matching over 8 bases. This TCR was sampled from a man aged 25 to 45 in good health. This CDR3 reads CASSFPLTSGSYEQYF. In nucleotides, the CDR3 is TGTGCCAGCAGCTTCCCCCTCACTAGCGGCTCCTACGAGCAGTACTTC.